The 4 T cell receptor beta chains below were found in one sample sequenced in a study of shared clonotypes between healthy human individuals (dated by TCRdb to the early 2020s). Library generation was performed with the immunoSEQ multiplex PCR assay. TCRdb's version of the immuneACCESS table is confined to in-frame rearrangements and falls short of the full clone set. An unresolved V gene accounts for under half of the shortfall where checked; the remainder is of unknown origin. In this sample the table shows over a million clones, under 99% of which occur a single time. Jointly, the top ten make up roughly 0.45% of the sample. Sequencing was done on a sample of naive CD4+ T cells sorted from blood. What this sample's cell subset or site label stands for: CD45RA+ positively selected. All receptors come from a man under 40 in good health.

V gene TRBV2 combines with J gene TRBJ1-1; a weak D match, TRBD1 (6 bases). CDR3 length: 15 amino acids. The germline gives CDR1 SNHLY, CDR2 FYNNEI. V lost 7 bases and J lost 1, with 16 bases in between. The CDR3 nucleotides are TGTGCCAGCACTAATACGGGACATCCGAACACTGAAGCTTTCTTT. It specifies CASTNTGHPNTEAFF.

J is TRBJ2-5 and V is TRBV5-1; TRBD1 might be the D (6 bases). V lost 2 bases and J 1 base, leaving 15 bases between the germline ends. The CDR3 is made up of 16 amino acids. The germline V gene encodes CDR1 SGHRS and CDR2 YFSETQ. The CDR3 protein is CASSLGGQASQETQYF. DNA of the CDR3: TGCGCCAGCAGCTTAGGGGGACAAGCAAGCCAAGAGACCCAGTACTTC.

The rearrangement joins TRBV5-1 to TRBJ2-1; 8 positions agree with TRBD1. Trimming took 4 bases from V and 5 from J; bases not matched to a gene: 11. Per the germline V gene, CDR1 is SGHRS and CDR2 is YFSETQ. This CDR3 contains 16 residues. DNA for the CDR3: TGCGCCAGCAGCCCTGGAGTACAGGGGGTCCACAATGAGCAGTTCTTC. Encoded protein: CASSPGVQGVHNEQFF.

The rearrangement links TRBV19 to TRBJ2-7; a weak D match, TRBD2 (6 bases). There are 16 residues in the CDR3. Germline V gene lookup returns CDR1 LNHDA and CDR2 SQIVND (reference sequence). V lost 1 base and J lost 4, with 17 bases in between. The CDR3 reads CASSIARTGDWYEQYF. In DNA, the CDR3 is TGTGCCAGTAGTATAGCCCGGACGGGGGATTGGTACGAGCAGTACTTC.